Listed here is a single TCR beta chain. The data were taken from a study of blood T cell repertoires in COVID-19. Trimming took off 5 bases at V and 4 bases at J, with 8 bases between the two ends. The CDR3 is 12 residues long. Germline CDR1 MNHEY, CDR2 SVGAGI. Method: immunoSEQ multiplex PCR; TCRdb's copy keeps in-frame clones and lacks some. This table holds tens of thousands of clones, 88% found once. The specimen sequenced was peripheral blood. The source is a man between 65 and 85 years old with acute or convalescent COVID-19. The V and J genes are TRBV6-5 and TRBJ1-2; possible D gene TRBD1, 6 bases. The CDR3 DNA reads TGTGCCAGCAGTCAGGGGTTCTATGGCTACACCTTC. It encodes CASSQGFYGYTF.